A selection of T cell receptor beta chains follows, all from one sample in a study of human T cells and chemical hapten exposure. One entry per CDR3 protein, called by TCRdb with MiXCR from the RACE reads. This sample has tens of thousands of distinct CDR3 sequences; more than 9.5% occur once, and the top ten carry over 2%. The sequences come from whole blood, collected in connection with sensitization to the hapten diphenylcyclopropenone (DPC). All receptors derive from a middle-aged man with alopecia areata. Some clones in this sample may be carry-over from other donors' samples. Both conserved end residues are part of each CDR3. D genes are given only for firm matches. A clone size is listed for some rows: how often the clone was seen (once, few, many), or a class if it is expanded.

abundance: NA
j_gene: TRBJ2-3
d_gene: TRBD2
v_gene: TRBV6-1
CDR3nt: TGTGCCAGCAGTGAAGCTCGCGGGAGGGCCCTAGATACGCAGTATTTT
CDR3aa: CASSEARGRALDTQYF

abundance: few
j_gene: TRBJ2-1
d_gene: TRBD2
v_gene: TRBV12-3/TRBV12-4
CDR3nt: TGTGCCAGCAGTTTGGAACTAGCGGTCAATGAGCAGTTCTTC
CDR3aa: CASSLELAVNEQFF

abundance: NA
j_gene: TRBJ2-4
d_gene: NA
v_gene: TRBV20-1
CDR3nt: TGCAGTGCTCTCCCCGGTCCACTAGCCAAAAACATTCAGTACTTC
CDR3aa: CSALPGPLAKNIQYF

abundance: few
j_gene: TRBJ2-5
d_gene: TRBD2
v_gene: TRBV5-1
CDR3nt: TGCGCCAGCAGCAAGGGACTAGCGGGGGGCCAAGAGACCCAGTACTTC
CDR3aa: CASSKGLAGGQETQYF

abundance: many
j_gene: TRBJ2-1
d_gene: TRBD2
v_gene: TRBV12-3/TRBV12-4
CDR3nt: TGTGCCAGCAGTCCCGGGGGGGCGACACACAATGAGCAGTTCTTC
CDR3aa: CASSPGGATHNEQFF

abundance: NA
j_gene: TRBJ2-1
d_gene: NA
v_gene: TRBV25-1
CDR3nt: TGTGCCAGCAGTGACCTTGACAATGAGCAGTTCTTC
CDR3aa: CASSDLDNEQFF

abundance: NA
j_gene: TRBJ2-7
d_gene: NA
v_gene: TRBV7-2
CDR3nt: TGTGCCAGCAGAGAGGGACTGGCTACTCTCTACGAGCAGTACTTC
CDR3aa: CASREGLATLYEQYF

abundance: NA
j_gene: TRBJ1-2
d_gene: TRBD1
v_gene: TRBV7-8
CDR3nt: TGTGCCAGCAGCCGATATTATACAGGGGGTGTCGCCTTC
CDR3aa: CASSRYYTGGVAF

abundance: many
j_gene: TRBJ1-1
d_gene: TRBD1
v_gene: TRBV3-1
CDR3nt: TGTGCCAGCAGCCGGGGGACAGTGAACACTGAAGCTTTCTTT
CDR3aa: CASSRGTVNTEAFF

abundance: NA
j_gene: TRBJ2-7
d_gene: NA
v_gene: TRBV5-4
CDR3nt: TGTGCCAGCAGCTTGGCGGGGAGCACCTACGAGCAGTACTTC
CDR3aa: CASSLAGSTYEQYF

abundance: NA
j_gene: TRBJ2-3
d_gene: TRBD2
v_gene: TRBV5-6
CDR3nt: TGTGCCAGCAGCCACCCTCCTAGCGGGACAGATACGCAGTATTTT
CDR3aa: CASSHPPSGTDTQYF

abundance: NA
j_gene: TRBJ2-6
d_gene: NA
v_gene: TRBV11-3
CDR3nt: TGTGCCAGCAAGGGTCCGGGACCTGGGGCCAACGTCCTGACTTTC
CDR3aa: CASKGPGPGANVLTF

abundance: few
j_gene: TRBJ2-3
d_gene: TRBD1
v_gene: TRBV5-6
CDR3nt: TGTGCCAGCAGCTTGGTGGGACAGGGCACAGATACGCAGTATTTT
CDR3aa: CASSLVGQGTDTQYF

abundance: few
j_gene: TRBJ2-1
d_gene: NA
v_gene: TRBV12-3/TRBV12-4
CDR3nt: TGTGCCAGCAGTTTAAGAGGGGAGCAGTTCTTC
CDR3aa: CASSLRGEQFF

abundance: few
j_gene: TRBJ1-5
d_gene: NA
v_gene: TRBV12-3/TRBV12-4
CDR3nt: TGTGCCAGCAGTCCATACAGTAGTCATGGCAATCAGCCCCAGCATTTT
CDR3aa: CASSPYSSHGNQPQHF

abundance: NA
j_gene: TRBJ2-2
d_gene: NA
v_gene: TRBV19
CDR3nt: TGTGCCAGTAGTATGGGACGGGACCGCCGCACCGGGGAGCTGTTTTTT
CDR3aa: CASSMGRDRRTGELFF

abundance: few
j_gene: TRBJ2-1
d_gene: NA
v_gene: TRBV14
CDR3nt: TGTGCCAGCAGCGATAGGGGGGCCGGGGAGCAGTTCTTC
CDR3aa: CASSDRGAGEQFF

abundance: NA
j_gene: TRBJ2-3
d_gene: TRBD2
v_gene: TRBV12-3/TRBV12-4
CDR3nt: TGTGCCAGCAGTTGGGCCGCGGCGGGAGGGCCGAAAGATACGCAGTATTTT
CDR3aa: CASSWAAAGGPKDTQYF

abundance: few
j_gene: TRBJ2-1
d_gene: TRBD1
v_gene: TRBV20-1
CDR3nt: TGCAGTGCTATCCCGGGACAGGGGGCCTACAATGAGCAGTTCTTC
CDR3aa: CSAIPGQGAYNEQFF

abundance: many
j_gene: TRBJ2-5
d_gene: TRBD2
v_gene: TRBV20-1
CDR3nt: TGCAGTGCCAGACTAGCGGGGGAAGAGACCCAGTACTTC
CDR3aa: CSARLAGEETQYF

abundance: NA
j_gene: TRBJ2-7
d_gene: TRBD2
v_gene: TRBV11-2
CDR3nt: TGTGCCAGCAGCCCCCGTCTAGCGGGAAGACGAGGCTACGAGCAGTACTTC
CDR3aa: CASSPRLAGRRGYEQYF

abundance: NA
j_gene: TRBJ1-4
d_gene: NA
v_gene: TRBV20-1
CDR3nt: TGCAGTGCTAGATATGGACAGTTTTTGACGACTAATGAAAAACTGTTTTTT
CDR3aa: CSARYGQFLTTNEKLFF

abundance: NA
j_gene: TRBJ1-1
d_gene: NA
v_gene: TRBV12-3/TRBV12-4
CDR3nt: TGTGCCAGCAGTTTAGGGGAAGCTTTCTTT
CDR3aa: CASSLGEAFF

abundance: many
j_gene: TRBJ2-4
d_gene: NA
v_gene: TRBV12-3/TRBV12-4
CDR3nt: TGTGCCAGCAGTTTTACTAGCATAGGCATTCAGTACTTC
CDR3aa: CASSFTSIGIQYF

abundance: NA
j_gene: TRBJ2-5
d_gene: NA
v_gene: TRBV20-1
CDR3nt: TGCAGTGCTTGTCCGGAGCAAGAGACCCAGTACTTC
CDR3aa: CSACPEQETQYF

abundance: many
j_gene: TRBJ2-7
d_gene: TRBD2
v_gene: TRBV4-2
CDR3nt: TGTGCCAGCAGCCACGAAACTAGCGGGGGGACCTACGGGCAGTACTTC
CDR3aa: CASSHETSGGTYGQYF

abundance: few
j_gene: TRBJ1-4
d_gene: TRBD1
v_gene: TRBV27
CDR3nt: TGTGCCAGCCTCCCCGGGACAGGGGGTCGAGGGCTGTTTTTT
CDR3aa: CASLPGTGGRGLFF

abundance: NA
j_gene: TRBJ2-2
d_gene: NA
v_gene: TRBV29-1
CDR3nt: TGCAGCGTTGATAGGAGGAACACCGGGGAGCTGTTTTTT
CDR3aa: CSVDRRNTGELFF

abundance: NA
j_gene: TRBJ2-1
d_gene: NA
v_gene: TRBV7-9
CDR3nt: TGTGCCAGCAGCTTAGACTCCGGGGTAAGCTCCTACAATGAGCAGTTCTTC
CDR3aa: CASSLDSGVSSYNEQFF

abundance: many
j_gene: TRBJ2-1
d_gene: NA
v_gene: TRBV5-4
CDR3nt: TGTGCCAGCAGCTTGGGGGGTACGGAGGAGCAGTTCTTC
CDR3aa: CASSLGGTEEQFF

abundance: many
j_gene: TRBJ1-2
d_gene: NA
v_gene: TRBV5-1
CDR3nt: TGCGCCAGCAGCTTGGCTAGGACAGCTGACGGCTATGGCTACACCTTC
CDR3aa: CASSLARTADGYGYTF

abundance: NA
j_gene: TRBJ1-2
d_gene: NA
v_gene: TRBV14
CDR3nt: TGTGCCAGCAGCCAAGTAAACGTACCCAACTATGGCTACACCTTC
CDR3aa: CASSQVNVPNYGYTF

abundance: NA
j_gene: TRBJ1-3
d_gene: TRBD1
v_gene: TRBV28
CDR3nt: TGTGCCAGCACGACAGGGTCGGTTGCTGGAAACACCATATATTTT
CDR3aa: CASTTGSVAGNTIYF

abundance: NA
j_gene: TRBJ2-3
d_gene: TRBD1
v_gene: TRBV28
CDR3nt: TGTGCCAGCAGTTTCCCGGACAGGGGTCCAGATACGCAGTATTTT
CDR3aa: CASSFPDRGPDTQYF

abundance: few
j_gene: TRBJ2-3
d_gene: TRBD2
v_gene: TRBV28
CDR3nt: TGTGCCAGCTCAATGCCCTGGGCGGGAGGCCGCACAGATACGCAGTATTTT
CDR3aa: CASSMPWAGGRTDTQYF

abundance: few
j_gene: TRBJ2-5
d_gene: NA
v_gene: TRBV10-3
CDR3nt: TGTGCCATCAGTGAGTCGAACAGGTACCAAGAGACCCAGTACTTC
CDR3aa: CAISESNRYQETQYF

abundance: few
j_gene: TRBJ2-3
d_gene: NA
v_gene: TRBV6-2/TRBV6-3
CDR3nt: TGTGCCAGCAGTTACTCAACTACCTCGTTGGGGACAGATACGCAGTATTTT
CDR3aa: CASSYSTTSLGTDTQYF

abundance: NA
j_gene: TRBJ2-1
d_gene: NA
v_gene: TRBV28
CDR3nt: TGTGCCAGCAGTTCCCAGGGCTCGCGGTTCTTC
CDR3aa: CASSSQGSRFF

abundance: many
j_gene: TRBJ1-1
d_gene: NA
v_gene: TRBV12-3/TRBV12-4
CDR3nt: TGTGCCAGCAGCCTGTCCAGTGCGAACACTGAAGCTTTCTTT
CDR3aa: CASSLSSANTEAFF

abundance: many
j_gene: TRBJ1-4
d_gene: NA
v_gene: TRBV6-2/TRBV6-3
CDR3nt: TGTGCCAGCAGTTCCTACCAGGGGAAAGAGGAAAAACTGTTTTTT
CDR3aa: CASSSYQGKEEKLFF

abundance: NA
j_gene: TRBJ2-2
d_gene: NA
v_gene: TRBV12-3/TRBV12-4
CDR3nt: TGTGCCAACAGTTCCGCCTGGGGGAACACCGGGGAGCTGTTTTTT
CDR3aa: CANSSAWGNTGELFF

abundance: NA
j_gene: TRBJ1-1
d_gene: NA
v_gene: TRBV27
CDR3nt: TGTGCCAGCAGTCTATATCCAGGGGAGGTGGGCACTGAAGCTTTCTTT
CDR3aa: CASSLYPGEVGTEAFF

abundance: few
j_gene: TRBJ2-2
d_gene: TRBD2
v_gene: TRBV2
CDR3nt: TGTGCCAGCAGCGTGGGACTAGCGGGAGTGGGGGAGCTGTTTTTT
CDR3aa: CASSVGLAGVGELFF

abundance: few
j_gene: TRBJ1-2
d_gene: NA
v_gene: TRBV28
CDR3nt: TGTGCCAGCAGTTGGACCTCTCCCGATGGCTACACCTTC
CDR3aa: CASSWTSPDGYTF

abundance: NA
j_gene: TRBJ2-2
d_gene: NA
v_gene: TRBV20-1
CDR3nt: TGCAGTGCTAGAGTGACATTCGCTGGGGAGCTGTTTTTT
CDR3aa: CSARVTFAGELFF

abundance: few
j_gene: TRBJ2-1
d_gene: NA
v_gene: TRBV11-3
CDR3nt: TGTGCCAGCAGCTTAGGAGGTTGGCGGGATAGAACCAATGAGCAGTTCTTC
CDR3aa: CASSLGGWRDRTNEQFF

abundance: many
j_gene: TRBJ2-5
d_gene: NA
v_gene: TRBV7-9
CDR3nt: TGTGCCAGCAGCTTAGCGGGGGCGGAGACCCAGTACTTC
CDR3aa: CASSLAGAETQYF

abundance: NA
j_gene: TRBJ2-7
d_gene: TRBD2
v_gene: TRBV6-5
CDR3nt: TGTGCCAGCAGTGTCTCCGGGACTAGAACGTCGTACGAGCAGTACTTC
CDR3aa: CASSVSGTRTSYEQYF

abundance: few
j_gene: TRBJ2-3
d_gene: TRBD2
v_gene: TRBV2
CDR3nt: TGTGCCAGCAGTGAAAGGACTAGCCCAGCCGGGGCAGATACGCAGTATTTT
CDR3aa: CASSERTSPAGADTQYF